What follows are 25 T cell receptor beta chains derived from one specimen sequenced in a study of cytomegalovirus exposure and HLA in healthy donors. Primers for the PCR totalled 60 Vbeta and 13 Jbeta. Sequencing used immunoSEQ multiplex PCR; TCRdb keeps in-frame clones, though not all of them. The repertoire holds some 180,000 clones, 76% seen once, with under 2% in the top ten. The source material was PBMCs. Receptors were obtained from a man between 18 and 29 years old in good health and CMV-seronegative.

This rearrangement joins TRBV9 to TRBJ2-7; 7 nucleotides match TRBD1. The CDR3 is 14 amino acids. Looked up from germline, CDR1 is SGDLS and CDR2 is YYNGEE. V trimming: 3 bases; J trimming: 3 bases; junction bases outside the gene matches: 6. The CDR3, as DNA: TGTGCCAGCAGCGCCCAGGGGGACCTCTACGAGCAGTACTTC. Its protein product is CASSAQGDLYEQYF.

The chain recombines TRBV7-4 with TRBJ2-7; D remains unclear. Germline V CDR1 and CDR2: SGHVT, SQSDAQ. This CDR3 is 16 amino acids long. Trimming shortened V by 5 bases and J by 0 bases, and 17 bases separated the two germline ends. The CDR3 nucleotides are TGTGCCAGCAGCGCCGGCCCGCGACACAGCTCCTACGAGCAGTACTTC. Its translation: CASSAGPRHSSYEQYF.

CDR3 sequence reads: CASSEGQAWYEQYF. As DNA, the CDR3 is TGTGCCAGCAGCGAAGGACAGGCATGGTACGAGCAGTACTTC. V usage is TRBV9 and J usage is TRBJ2-7; 7 bases are a match to TRBD1. The CDR3 has 14 amino acids. After removal of 3 bases from V and 4 bases from J, the junction contained 7 bases not matched to a gene. The germline gives CDR1 SGDLS, CDR2 YYNGEE.

V is TRBV6-6 and J is TRBJ1-3, with D possibly being TRBD1 (6 bases). Germline values: CDR1 MNHNY, CDR2 SVGAGI (reference sequence). The CDR3 is 16 residues long. V lost 7 bases to trimming and J lost 4 bases, with 20 bases between them. The CDR3 is CASKILDSDRGNTIYF. The CDR3, as DNA: TGTGCCAGCAAAATATTGGACAGCGATCGGGGAAACACCATATATTTT.

This clone has just one count. The V gene is TRBV27, the J gene TRBJ2-3, with D maybe TRBD1 (6 bases). This CDR3 region has 17 residues. The V end was cut by 2 bases, the J end by 3 bases, with 18 bases between. Germline CDR1 and CDR2: MNHEY and SMNVEV (reference sequence). The CDR3 sequence: CASSLTPLGARTDTQYF. CDR3 DNA sequence: TGTGCCAGCAGTTTAACCCCCCTGGGGGCGCGGACAGATACGCAGTATTTT.

The CDR3: CASSPNFGVNEQFF. The CDR3 DNA sequence: TGTGCCAGCAGCCCGAACTTCGGGGTCAATGAGCAGTTCTTC. The chain links TRBV7-6 to TRBJ2-1, with D possibly being TRBD2 (5 bases). The CDR3 spans 14 residues. Per the germline V gene, CDR1 is SGHVS and CDR2 is FNYEAQ. Trimming removed 5 bases at V and 6 bases at J, with 14 bases between.

The chain combines TRBV6-1 with TRBJ2-3; tentative D call: TRBD1 (6 bases). The CDR3 covers 14 residues. The germline V gene has CDR1 MNHNS and CDR2 SASEGT. V lost 6 bases and J 0 bases, leaving 10 bases between the germline ends. The CDR3 nucleotides read TGTGCCAGCAGACCGGGACATAGCACAGATACGCAGTATTTT. Translation: CASRPGHSTDTQYF.

The V call is TRBV19, the J call TRBJ1-1; D ambiguous. The V gene's germline CDR1 is LNHDA and CDR2 SQIVND (reference sequence). V shed 5 bases and J shed 11 bases, with 18 bases lying between them. The length of the CDR3 is 13 residues. The CDR3 bases are TGTGCCAGTAGTTTCCAGCGACTCACGGAGGCTTTCTTT. Translated, it gives CASSFQRLTEAFF.

V gene TRBV6-1 combines with J gene TRBJ2-7; D may be TRBD2 (6 bases). This CDR3 has 14 amino acids. Trimming took off 7 bases at V and 1 base at J, with 14 bases between the two ends. CDR1 is MNHNS and CDR2 is SASEGT in the germline V gene. The chain's CDR3 is CASIPTRGSYEQYF. In nucleotides, the CDR3 is TGTGCCAGCATCCCGACTAGAGGTTCCTACGAGCAGTACTTC.

This clone was detected only a few times. The chain recombines TRBV28 with TRBJ2-3; TRBD2 might be the D (6 bases). CDR1 and CDR2 (germline): MDHEN, SYDVKM. This CDR3 is 17 amino acids long. V dropped 7 bases and J dropped 0 bases, with 20 bases sitting between them. In DNA, the CDR3 is TGTGCCAGCACCCCACCTCAGCGGGTCCTTAGCACAGATACGCAGTATTTT. It specifies CASTPPQRVLSTDTQYF.

The gene calls are TRBV7-2 and TRBJ2-7; 9 bases agree with TRBD2. Germline loops: CDR1 SGHTA, CDR2 FQGNSA. This CDR3 comprises 16 residues. The J segment lost 2 bases and the V segment lost 4 bases, leaving 9 bases of the junction unmatched. The CDR3 DNA reads as TGTGCCAGCAGCTGGGAGACTAGCGGTATTCCCTACGAGCAGTACTTC. Protein product: CASSWETSGIPYEQYF.

V gene TRBV28 combines with J gene TRBJ1-5; D may be TRBD1 (6 bases). This CDR3 has 16 amino acids. The germline V gene encodes CDR1 MDHEN and CDR2 SYDVKM. V shed 3 bases and J shed 4 bases, with 16 bases lying between them. CDR3 in amino acids: CASSFRTQGWNQPQHF. The CDR3, as DNA: TGTGCCAGCAGTTTCAGAACCCAGGGGTGGAATCAGCCCCAGCATTTT.

This chain uses TRBV27 with TRBJ2-6; 12 bases are shared with TRBD1. The CDR3 is 19 amino acids. CDR1 and CDR2 (germline): MNHEY, SMNVEV (reference sequence). Trimming took 4 bases from V and 8 from J; bases not matched to a gene: 15. CDR3 in amino acids: CASSSHAGTGGPRTNVLTF. CDR3 DNA: TGTGCCAGCAGTTCCCATGCCGGGACAGGGGGCCCACGGACCAACGTCCTGACTTTC.

This clone was found once. The V gene is TRBV6-5, the J gene TRBJ2-2; possible D gene TRBD2, 5 bases. The germline V gene encodes CDR1 MNHEY and CDR2 SVGAGI. The V end lost 5 bases, the J end lost 5 bases, and 12 bases lay between the germline ends. This CDR3 spans 14 amino acids. This CDR3 reads CASSTREQTGELFF. The CDR3 nucleotides are TGTGCCAGCAGTACTCGGGAACAAACCGGGGAGCTGTTTTTT.

The V and J genes are TRBV11-2 and TRBJ1-2; D gene ambiguous. Germline V gives CDR1 SGHAT, CDR2 FQNNGV. The CDR3 is made up of 16 amino acids. V was trimmed by 0 bases and J by 8 bases, leaving 19 bases between them. CDR3 in DNA: TGTGCCAGCAGCTTAGATGCGGGCAGCCCTTCGCGGGGCTACACCTTC. It is translated as CASSLDAGSPSRGYTF.

The chain recombines TRBV5-5 with TRBJ2-7; 10 bases are a match to TRBD1. Trimming at V came to 4 bases and at J to 0 bases, leaving 4 bases not matched to a gene. Germline CDR1 and CDR2: SGHKS and YYEKEE (reference sequence). The CDR3 extends over 15 amino acids. This CDR3 is CASSRTGGGSYEQYF. The CDR3 region has the DNA TGTGCCAGCAGCAGGACAGGGGGTGGCTCCTACGAGCAGTACTTC.

CDR3 loop: CASSYEGQTKFF. In nucleotides, the CDR3 is TGTGCCAGCAGTTACGAAGGCCAGACAAAGTTCTTC. This chain joins TRBV6-6 and TRBJ2-1; D is unclear. The CDR3 contains 12 residues. The germline V and J ends were trimmed by 2 bases and 14 bases, with 13 bases remaining between them. The V gene's germline CDR1 is MNHNY and CDR2 SVGAGI (reference sequence).

This clone is a singleton in its sample. The J gene is TRBJ1-2, the V gene TRBV6-5, with a weak D call TRBD1 (6 bases). V was trimmed by 6 bases and J by 4 bases, leaving 9 bases between them. The CDR3 has 12 amino acids. Germline V gene data show CDR1 as MNHEY and CDR2 as SVGAGI. CDR3 sequence reads: CASREGGYGYTF. In DNA, the CDR3 is TGTGCCAGCAGGGAAGGGGGCTATGGCTACACCTTC.

The chain has TRBV7-8 and TRBJ1-3, with D hard to call. Germline V lookup: CDR1 SGHVS, CDR2 FQNEAQ. The CDR3 is 14 amino acids. V was clipped by 1 base and J by 0 bases, with 4 bases between them. The DNA for the CDR3 is TGTGCCAGCAGCTTAGTGAGCTCTGGAAACACCATATATTTT. It yields the protein CASSLVSSGNTIYF. The variable domain in full, with the rest retrieved from reference TRBV7-8 and TRBJ1-3, is GAGVSQSPRYKVAKRGQDVALRCDPISGHVSLFWYQQALGQGPEFLTYFQNEAQLDKSGLPSDRFFAERPEGSVSTLKIQRTQQEDSAVYLCASSLVSSGNTIYFGEGSWLTVV.

The chain employs TRBV7-2 and TRBJ2-5; TRBD2 aligns across 11 bases. The length of the CDR3 is 18 residues. CDR1 and CDR2 (germline): SGHTA, FQGNSA. V lost 1 base to trimming and J lost 4 bases; unmatched junction nucleotides: 11. The CDR3 bases are TGTGCCAGCAGCTTAGGGTCCCTAGCGGGGGGTTTGGGAGAGACCCAGTACTTC. Translating gives CASSLGSLAGGLGETQYF.

V usage is TRBV15 and J usage is TRBJ1-1, with a possible D match to TRBD1 (5 bases). Trimming removed 0 bases from V and 4 bases from J, with 18 bases in between. The CDR3 contains 17 residues. Germline CDR1 is LNHNV and CDR2 is YYDKDF (reference sequence). CDR3: CATSRDGRDPRGTEAFF. The CDR3 bases are TGTGCCACCAGCAGAGATGGCCGGGACCCGCGGGGCACTGAAGCTTTCTTT.

The chain combines TRBV7-3 with TRBJ2-3; TRBD2 agrees at 10 bases. The CDR3 spans 15 residues. V lost 4 bases to trimming and J lost 4 bases; unmatched junction nucleotides: 5. The germline CDR1 and CDR2 sequences are SGHTA and FQGTGA. CDR3 nucleotides: TGTGCCAGCAGCTCTAGCGGGAGCGGCGCAGATACGCAGTATTTT. Its protein product is CASSSSGSGADTQYF.

The gene calls are TRBV27 and TRBJ1-1; D is possibly TRBD1 (5 bases). Trimming left V 2 bases short and J 2 bases short, with 9 bases between. CDR1 is MNHEY and CDR2 is SMNVEV in the germline V gene (reference sequence). This CDR3 comprises 14 residues. As DNA, the CDR3 is TGTGCCAGCAGTTTAAGCAGGGCAAACACTGAAGCTTTCTTT. Amino acid sequence: CASSLSRANTEAFF.

This CDR3 is CASSRGWPTMNTEAFF. For the CDR3, the DNA is TGTGCCAGCAGCAGGGGATGGCCTACAATGAACACTGAAGCTTTCTTT. The J gene is TRBJ1-1, the V gene TRBV28, with D possibly being TRBD1 (6 bases). V was trimmed by 6 bases and J by 0 bases, leaving 17 bases between them. Germline V CDR1 and CDR2: MDHEN, SYDVKM. This CDR3 is 16 amino acids long.

The J gene is TRBJ2-3, the V gene TRBV5-4; D possibly corresponds to TRBD1 (6 bases). Germline assignment: CDR1 SGHNT and CDR2 YYREEE (reference sequence). This CDR3 comprises 16 residues. Deletions cut 4 bases from V and 0 bases from J, with 15 bases between. DNA of the CDR3: TGTGCCAGCAGCCGGGAACAGGGTACTAGCACAGATACGCAGTATTTT. Protein product: CASSREQGTSTDTQYF.